This T cell receptor beta chain was identified in a study of T-cell memory formation after mild COVID-19. Findings of the study overall: Clones which contracted sat mainly in CM and EM if CD4+, and in EMRA if CD8+. Day 15 to 85 contracting clones showed balanced CD4/CD8; later expanders leaned CD4+. Cross-reactive memory appears to have joined, as suggested by some responding clones showing up in pre-infection memory.

A word on this clonotype: Its antigen remains unknown.

Sample barcodes and UMIs were carried by the TCR alpha and TCR beta cDNA libraries that 5'RACE generated with constant-segment primers. TCRdb used MiXCR to reprocess the 5' RACE reads, holding one entry per CDR3 protein. The sample contains 150,000 or so distinct CDR3 sequences, 25% to 40% of which appear only once. J gave up 4 bases and V 5 bases, and 6 bases lay outside the gene matches. The germline V gene encodes CDR1 SEHNR and CDR2 FQNEAQ (reference sequence). This CDR3 contains 15 residues. This TCR came from an adult woman who had mild COVID-19 (a few samples of this study predate the infection). Cell type and time point are not known. Input material: PBMCs or a T cell subset sorted from them (not recorded which). This chain uses TRBV7-9 with TRBJ2-1, with 9 bases fitting TRBD2. The DNA for the CDR3 is TGTGCCAGCAGCCCCACGGCGGGGGGGTACAATGAGCAGTTCTTC. Its protein product is CASSPTAGGYNEQFF.